This TCR beta chain was documented in a study of T cells in Graves' hyperthyroidism and ophthalmopathy (dated by TCRdb to the late 2010s). Describing the broader study: Peripheral blood was collected at initial diagnosis, before any treatment. To identify distinguishing TCR V-J signatures, a discovery cohort of 90 to 100 patients was used, comprising 43 with Graves' ophthalmopathy and around 60 with stable Graves' hyperthyroidism. Prospective prediction of ophthalmopathy was tested in an independent validation cohort of fewer than 20 hyperthyroidism patients and 17 patients who later progressed to ophthalmopathy. The 100 discovery patients were randomly split 7:3 into training and test sets. The study also compared thyroid tissue and blood T-cell repertoires from several Graves' hyperthyroidism patients. Following sampling, methimazole starting at 30 mg daily was given to hyperthyroidism patients, and high-dose intravenous methylprednisolone was given to ophthalmopathy patients. TCR Vbeta CDR3 sequencing of 140 or so peripheral blood samples (43 ophthalmopathy, some 75 hyperthyroidism and approximately 17 progressor patients) is reported in the paper.

The TCR beta CDR3 regions were amplified from the RNA transcripts. For the first round of RT-PCR on the TCR CDR3, the HTBI primer set was used together with the Qiagen OneStep RT-PCR kit. Libraries were constructed in a second round of multiplex PCR, after which size selection and purification were carried out. Sequencing of the libraries was done on an Illumina HiSeq2000 using paired-end 100 bp reads. In the source study's methods: SOAPnuke was used to process the raw data, with reads discarded if the reads contained adapters or uncalled bases, had a mean Phred below 15, or lacked an exact constant-primer or identifier match. High-quality paired reads were merged using COPE v1.2.5, and each unique nucleotide sequence was defined as a clonotype. Clonotypes were aligned to IMGT TRBV, TRBD and TRBJ reference segments using MiTCR v1.1. The analysis included only V-J combinations with a frequency above 0.0001, which together covered over 98% of the repertoires. The TCS score was defined as F50 (clonal expansion) divided by E x V (chaos), with BLOSUM62-based TCRdist calculated between CDR3 peptides within each V-J. Welch's t-statistics and random forest reduced fewer than 550 V-J features to 10 to 15, which were used in a naive Bayes classifier (R e1071). The public reads were run again by TCRdb, first through fastp at Q25 and then through MiXCR, and only productive beta chains were kept. Here each entry gathers all rows of one CDR3 protein and keeps the most common genes and DNA. The authors' filters were not applied to this entry. In all, the sample holds a few hundred thousand distinct CDR3 sequences, and roughly 20% of those were seen once. Less than 45% of the sample lies in the top ten.

With regard to this clonotype: The clone's antigen remains unknown. No per-base quality is available; no much larger clone lies one base away.

Ophthalmopathy patients had moderately to severely active disease, Clinical Activity Score of at least 3, NOSPECS grade of at least 4, and duration under 3 months. Patients with uncontrolled infections, other autoimmune diseases, pregnancy or lactation were excluded. Diagnoses were established on the basis of clinical symptoms, serum thyroxine and TRAb, thyroid ultrasound, and orbital computed tomography. PBMCs were isolated from around 10 ml of fresh peripheral blood by Ficoll-Paque density gradient centrifugation. Trizol reagent was used to extract total RNA, and RNA quality was then checked on an Agilent 2100 Bioanalyzer. Study-level results and caveats: Ophthalmopathy was separated from stable hyperthyroidism by a 13 V-J signature model, with approximately 86% sensitivity and approximately 84% specificity obtained in cross-validation and 80%/75% obtained in testing. Most expanded thyroid clonotypes (frequency above 0.001) were also found in blood, which suggests that blood repertoires may mirror thyroid immune responses. No statistical method was used to set the sample size in advance, and investigators knew the group allocation. In validation, the model predicted progression to ophthalmopathy a median of roughly 6.5 months before onset, with roughly 70% sensitivity and 72.22% specificity.

CDR1 is given as WSHSY and CDR2 as SAAADI, both from the germline V gene. There are 14 amino acids in the CDR3, from cysteine to phenylalanine inclusive. The kept DNA is CDR3 alone, 42 bases in frame from the first base. V is pared back by 2 bases and J by 4 bases, with 11 bases lying between the germline termini. The sequence derives from a man in his late teens or twenties with Graves' ophthalmopathy. The sequence is built from TRBV10-2 and TRBJ1-1; the D gene is perhaps TRBD1, from 5 matching bases. Material: blood. CDR3 sequence: CASSETGAGTEAFF. The nucleotides are TGCGCCAGCAGTGAGACAGGTGCTGGCACTGAAGCTTTCTTT.